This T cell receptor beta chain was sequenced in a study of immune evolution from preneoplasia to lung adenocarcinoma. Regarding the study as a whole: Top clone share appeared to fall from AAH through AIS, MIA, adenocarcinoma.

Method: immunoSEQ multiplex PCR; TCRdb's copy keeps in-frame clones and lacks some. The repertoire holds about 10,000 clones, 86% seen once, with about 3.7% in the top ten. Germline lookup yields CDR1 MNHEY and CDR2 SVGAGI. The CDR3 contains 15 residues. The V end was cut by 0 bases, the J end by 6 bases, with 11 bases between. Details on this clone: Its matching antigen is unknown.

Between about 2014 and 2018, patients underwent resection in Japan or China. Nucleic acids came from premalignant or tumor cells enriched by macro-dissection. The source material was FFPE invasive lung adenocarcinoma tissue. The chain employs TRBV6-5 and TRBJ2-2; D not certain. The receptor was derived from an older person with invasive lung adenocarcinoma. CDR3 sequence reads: CASSYSMPGPGELFF. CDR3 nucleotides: TGTGCCAGCAGTTACTCAATGCCTGGGCCCGGGGAGCTGTTTTTT.